The following is a T cell receptor (beta chain) sequence with its context. What it binds is unknown. The CDR3 regions of TCR beta were amplified from RNA transcripts. In the first-round RT-PCR of the TCR CDR3, the HTBI primer set was used. MiXCR was run by TCRdb on the multiplex PCR reads, yielding one entry per CDR3 protein. The repertoire holds a few hundred thousand distinct CDR3 sequences, about 25% seen once, with around 67% in the top ten. This sample was taken from a study of T cells in Graves' hyperthyroidism and ophthalmopathy. An absence of ophthalmopathy progression within 18 months meant stable Graves' hyperthyroidism. Uncontrolled infection, other autoimmune disease, pregnancy or lactation barred patients from enrollment. Overall study findings and caveats: The model forecast ophthalmopathy, anticipating it by a median around 6.5 months before onset. Blood samples included most of the expanded thyroid clonotypes exceeding 0.001.

Sequenced material: blood. This receptor was obtained from a man aged 45-65 years with Graves' hyperthyroidism.

In DNA form, the CDR3 reads TGTGCCAGCAGCTTGGTGGCTTCTGGAAACACCATATATTTT. Residues: CASSLVASGNTIYF. V is TRBV11-2 and J is TRBJ1-3; D uncertain. Trimming pared 3 bases from V and 1 base from J, leaving 7 bases between. Germline V CDR1 and CDR2: SGHAT, FQNNGV. The CDR3 spans 14 residues. The whole variable domain, remainder taken from reference TRBV11-2 and TRBJ1-3, is EAGVAQSPRYKIIEKRQSVAFWCNPISGHATLYWYQQILGQGPKLLIQFQNNGVVDDSQLPKDRFSAERLKGVDSTLKIQPAKLEDSAVYLCASSLVASGNTIYFGEGSWLTVV.